The present TCR beta chain was sequenced within a study of cytomegalovirus exposure and HLA in healthy donors (dated by TCRdb to about 2017). Concerning the study at large: An earlier analysis of several hundred of the donors reported 250 to 350 Gb of sequence data and some 120 million unique TCR beta sequences from about 179 million T cells. An early release that covered fewer than 750 HLA-typed donors contained around 330 gigabases of sequencing data and tens of millions of unique TCR sequences. Of the 300 to 500 genotyped donors, 81% were placed in the genetic ancestry cluster associated with self-reported Caucasian donors. The study aimed to test whether signatures of past pathogen exposure could be identified by cataloging public T cell receptors. The study profiled the T cell repertoires of hundreds of subjects by immunosequencing and related them to cytomegalovirus serostatus. Along with the roughly 670-subject first cohort, a separate validation cohort of over 90 different subjects was used. The study combined high-throughput TCR immunosequencing, statistical association of individual TCRs with disease status, and machine learning to predict cytomegalovirus infection status. To study patterns of TCR occurrence, a later analysis re-analyzed previously published TCR beta repertoires from 500 to 850 donors and added high-resolution HLA genotyping. Rather than drawing on any new phenotypic data, the later analysis identified candidate immune exposures from TCR beta sequences and the way those sequences occurred across donors. In an earlier analysis of around 540 of the donors, high-throughput TCR beta sequencing was used to judge whether each TCR beta V gene segment behaved as functional or pseudogenic. Alongside the repertoire data, information on donor age, sex, ethnicity and CMV serostatus was compiled. A later genetic analysis took genome-wide SNP genotypes for about three fifths of the roughly 670 donors and used that subset as a discovery cohort. Every discovery cohort repertoire had been produced on one sequencing platform. Class I and class II HLA loci were covered by the typing at four-digit resolution. Typing coverage varied by locus: about 629-630 donors for A, B, C, DRB1 and DQB1; roughly 510 for DQA1; around 610 for DPA1; approximately 490 for DPB1. Several DR-DQ haplotypes were treated as single units for association and clustering because of strong linkage in the cohort. Across 300 to 400 genotyped donors of the cohort, an average of approximately 240,000 unique TCR beta nucleotide sequences per donor were sequenced, and roughly 20% of those sequences were non-productive.

About this clone itself: Its antigen is still unknown. Base qualities are not provided; no much larger clone lies one nucleotide away.

On the study overall, not on this receptor specifically: In a later genetic analysis, fewer N-insertions in productive TCRs were reported among donors in an Asian-associated ancestry cluster than the roughly 710-donor mean. Correlated functional status among segregating V segments might reflect linkage disequilibrium, but an unknown experimental factor could not be ruled out. The authors suggested that the approach could potentially be extended to other disease states and immunological phenotypes. A later analysis found that most CMV-associated TCR beta chains appeared HLA-restricted, with HLA associations seemingly driven largely by CMV exposure. The cohort was sequenced for TCR beta chains only, and without alpha or paired-chain data the features that could be detected were limited. Most TCR sequences were observed very rarely across donors, whereas some public TCRs were present in many individuals. Because HLA typing was unavailable for some donors at each locus, only the typed subset was used in association tests. In a later analysis, several top co-occurrence clusters were reported to appear linked to parvovirus B19, influenza, CMV and Epstein-Barr virus. CMV serostatus was the only immune exposure information available for the cohort. A further reported finding was that TCR beta sequences accurately predicted the HLA-A and HLA-B alleles for most subjects in the first cohort. In an earlier analysis of some 500 of the donors, most TCR beta V segments were observed in productive rearrangements about 87% or about 30% of the time, broadly matching IMGT annotations. In a later analysis, HLA-associated TCR beta chains were found to be more clonally expanded and to have lower generation probabilities than equally common non-associated chains. A later analysis found that TCR association rates varied across HLA loci, with DRB1 alleles showing the most associated TCRs and HLA-C alleles the fewest. The presence/absence analyses assumed that sequencing depth was roughly uniform across donors, and that assumption may not be true. In the study, roughly 160 TCR beta chains were listed as associated with cytomegalovirus. In vitro tests confirmed that a few of the cytomegalovirus-associated TCR beta chains recognize cytomegalovirus antigens. The sequencing pipeline was judged likely to have produced a cluster of highly shared sequence variants as a technical artifact. Assigning TCR associations to individual alleles was difficult when HLA alleles, especially DR and DQ, strongly co-occurred. Cytomegalovirus status was reported to be diagnosed by the classifier with high specificity and sensitivity in both the original and validation cohorts. In a later analysis, some 18,000 TCR beta sequences were associated with specific HLA alleles at a false discovery rate of 0.05. Because counts were too low, roughly 17 rarely observed V segments, including chromosome 9 orphons, were left out of the earlier analysis of 587 of the donors. In a later genetic analysis, a missense DCLRE1C variant was associated with V-gene and J-gene trimming of TCR beta chains, and the association was replicated in an independent cohort.

Receptors were amplified or captured by the immunoSEQ multiplex PCR assay. The multiplex PCR relied on a mix of 60 forward primers for TCR Vbeta segments and 13 reverse primers for TCR Jbeta segments. The CDR3 region of rearranged TCR beta genes was amplified from genomic DNA by a multiplex PCR assay. On the Illumina HiSeq System, the amplified TCR beta libraries were sequenced as 87-base-pair reads. The source study handled its data this way. A later analysis tallied approximately 87 million unique TCR beta chains across the 700 or so repertoires, and about 12 million of those chains were shared by two or more donors. Raw reads were error-corrected and collapsed into unique sequences with a nearest-neighbor algorithm that merged closely related sequences to remove PCR and sequencing errors. To assign V, D and J gene segments, CDR3 sequences were aligned to IMGT reference sequences. For a sequence to be retained, a match of at least six nucleotides was required to both a V gene segment and a J gene segment. A rearrangement counted as productive if the CDR3 had no stop codons and remained in frame with V and J, and every other rearrangement counted as non-productive. CDR3 was defined according to IMGT convention as the region running from the second conserved V-encoded cysteine to the conserved J-encoded phenylalanine. The earlier analysis of 500 to 750 of the donors excluded any sequence lacking an unambiguous match to a single V gene segment. An earlier analysis of some 500 of the donors classified V segments as functional when productive rearrangements were above 56.7% and as segregating when the standard deviation between donors was above 5%. A statistical classification framework was built for diagnosing cytomegalovirus status from the catalog of TCR beta chain sequences. A later analysis assigned V and J genes by comparing TCR nucleotide sequences with IMGT/GENE-DB human TR gene sequences. Using the TCRdist pipeline, a later analysis assigned CDR3 sequences along with most-parsimonious VDJ recombination scenarios. In a later analysis, each TCR beta chain was defined by its CDR3 amino acid sequence together with its V-gene family, and reads without a unique V-gene family were excluded. To address suspected cross-contamination and a sequencing artifact, a later analysis removed approximately 600 highly shared, low-generation-probability nucleotide sequences. In a later analysis, a clonal expansion index for each public chain was calculated from normalized within-repertoire ranks of inferred template counts. In a later analysis, generation probabilities were computed using a VDJ recombination model fitted to out-of-frame rearrangements, and the results were checked against IGoR. In a later analysis, hypergeometric tests were used to score TCR-TCR, TCR-HLA and TCR-CMV co-occurrence, with a repertoire-size bias correction applied to TCR pairs. In a later analysis, false discovery rates were estimated by permuting HLA or CMV assignments 20 times. In a later analysis, co-occurring TCRs were grouped using DBSCAN, and TCRdist sequence similarity was added for clustering within HLA-allele-positive subsets. Co-occurrence clustering excluded repertoires with fewer than 30,000 or more than 120,000 public chains, plus five with anomalous nucleotide sharing. TCRdb holds this immuneACCESS table with in-frame rearrangements only. Some clones are missing; in checked studies, unresolved V genes explain under half, and the rest has no known cause. The D gene and trimming were derived from the DNA, and the V and J assignments and clone size from that table. The sample has 150,000 or so clones on record, around 80% of them singletons. The top ten clonotypes cover about 1.5% of the sample.

In total, roughly 670 healthy bone marrow donors made up the cohort. At the time of sampling, all cohort members were nominally healthy, though unrecorded immune exposures were likely present. The donor was CMV seropositive and belonged to the group of 250 to 300 seropositive cohort members. Every donor gave a peripheral blood sample, and the peripheral blood mononuclear cells from that sample were used for TCR beta sequencing. Genomic DNA extraction from the blood cell samples was performed with the Qiagen DNeasy Blood Extraction Kit. The clonotype was recovered from a man younger than 40 in good health and CMV-seropositive. The sequencing sample was made of PBMCs.

The nucleotide sequence reads TGTGCCATCAGCCTAGCGGGGGAAGAGACCCAGTACTTC. Its protein is CAISLAGEETQYF. The V and J genes are TRBV10-3 and TRBJ2-5, and TRBD2 aligns with 10 junction nucleotides. CDR1 and CDR2 are read off the germline V gene as ENHRY and SYGVKD. Counted from cysteine to phenylalanine, this CDR3 has 13 amino acids. Kept here is only the CDR3 DNA, which spans 39 bases and is read in frame from base 1. V loses 6 bases at its end and J loses 3 bases; junction bases beyond the gene matches: 1.